This passage covers 19 T cell receptor beta chains from one sample sequenced in a study of cytomegalovirus exposure and HLA in healthy donors. The PCR used 60 Vbeta and 13 Jbeta primers. Clones were sequenced by immunoSEQ multiplex PCR, and TCRdb holds only the in-frame ones, with some missing. The table records around 180,000 clones, about 73% of them present only once. What was sequenced was PBMCs. These receptor sequences come from a woman aged 45-60 years in good health and CMV-seropositive.

This clone was recorded once. The chain recombines TRBV6-1 with TRBJ1-6, with TRBD1 matching over 8 bases. The germline V gene encodes CDR1 MNHNS and CDR2 SASEGT. The CDR3 is made up of 15 amino acids. V was clipped by 7 bases and J by 1 base; unmatched bases: 3. CDR3 region: CASTGQGSYNSPLHF. The CDR3 region has the DNA TGTGCCAGCACCGGACAGGGATCCTATAATTCACCCCTCCACTTT.

This chain connects TRBV6-1 to TRBJ1-1, with a weak D call TRBD1 (5 bases). The V gene's germline CDR1 is MNHNS and CDR2 SASEGT. There are 14 residues in the CDR3. The V gene lost 6 bases and the J gene lost 0 bases, with 11 bases spanning the gap. CDR3 residues: CASSERGMNTEAFF. The CDR3 DNA reads TGTGCCAGCAGCGAAAGGGGCATGAACACTGAAGCTTTCTTT.

This chain joins TRBV19 and TRBJ1-6; 7 bases fit TRBD1. From germline, CDR1 is LNHDA and CDR2 SQIVND (reference sequence). CDR3 length: 15 residues. The V segment lost 5 bases and the J segment 10 bases; nucleotides outside the gene matches: 11. The CDR3 DNA reads TGTGCCAGTAGTGATACAGGGGCCCCGAGGTCACCCCTCCACTTT. It specifies CASSDTGAPRSPLHF.

The chain combines TRBV21-1 with TRBJ2-7; TRBD2, as called in the table, went unchecked against the DNA. TRBV21-1 is a documented pseudogene. The CDR3 covers 12 residues. The CDR3 sequence: CASSTLQSEQYF. The CDR3 bases are TGTGCCAGCAGCACACTGCAATCCGAGCAGTACTTC.

This clone appeared a single time. The CDR3 region has the DNA TGTGCCATCAGCTTGCCGGGACTAGCGGGGGAACAAGAGACCCAGTACTTC. This sequence encodes CAISLPGLAGEQETQYF. V is TRBV10-3 and J is TRBJ2-5, with TRBD2 matching over 14 bases. The junction had 8 bases not matched to a gene; V was cut back by 6 bases and J by 2 bases. CDR3 size: 17 residues. Germline values: CDR1 ENHRY, CDR2 SYGVKD.

This chain connects TRBV6-1 to TRBJ1-5; D is unclear. In germline, CDR1 is MNHNS, CDR2 SASEGT. This CDR3 comprises 14 residues. Trimming removed 4 bases from V and 8 bases from J, with 15 bases in between. The CDR3, as DNA: TGTGCCAGCAGTGGGTTGGACGGGGTGGAGCCCCAGCATTTT. Amino acids: CASSGLDGVEPQHF.

Turning to this clone: The junction departs from the called germline gene at one end, perhaps through a read error. The V and J genes are TRBV7-9 and TRBJ1-2, with a weak D call TRBD1 (6 bases). Germline lookup yields CDR1 SEHNR and CDR2 FQNEAQ (reference sequence). The CDR3 is 15 residues long. The CDR3 sequence: CSSSPIGQFLYGYTF. The CDR3 coding sequence is TGTTCCAGCAGCCCCATAGGACAGTTCCTTTATGGCTACACCTTC. The full variable domain, in which reference TRBV7-9 and TRBJ1-2 provide the parts outside the CDR3, is DTGVSQNPRHKITKRGQNVTFRCDPISEHNRLYWYRQTLGQGPEFLTYFQNEAQLEKSRLLSDRFSAERPKGSFSTLEIQRTEQGDSAMYLCSSSPIGQFLYGYTFGSGTRLTVV.

This clone was found a few times. This chain joins TRBV9 and TRBJ2-3; D gene ambiguous. This CDR3 contains 16 residues. Trimming removed 4 bases from V and 0 bases from J, with 15 bases in between. The germline V gene has CDR1 SGDLS and CDR2 YYNGEE. This CDR3 reads CASSPRPAPSTDTQYF. The CDR3 region has the DNA TGTGCCAGCAGCCCCCGTCCAGCGCCTAGCACAGATACGCAGTATTTT.

The gene calls are TRBV30 and TRBJ1-1; D is perhaps TRBD1 (5 bases). The V end lost 3 bases, the J end lost 7 bases, and 12 bases lay between the germline ends. Germline V gene lookup returns CDR1 GTSNPN and CDR2 SVGIG (reference sequence). There are 12 residues in the CDR3. CDR3 in DNA: TGTGCCTGGAGGAACGTGGGGGGTGAAGCTTTCTTT. As protein: CAWRNVGGEAFF.

The CDR3 DNA reads as TGTGCCAGCGGGGCCGAGATGAACACTGAAGCTTTCTTT. Its translation: CASGAEMNTEAFF. The chain employs TRBV2 and TRBJ1-1; D is perhaps TRBD1 (5 bases). This CDR3 is built from 13 residues. Trimming pared 8 bases from V and 0 bases from J, leaving 10 bases between. Germline V lookup: CDR1 SNHLY, CDR2 FYNNEI.

V is TRBV30 and J is TRBJ2-2; TRBD2 might be the D (6 bases). V was cut by 5 bases and J by 2 bases, with 12 bases left in between. The CDR3 totals 14 residues. In germline, CDR1 is GTSNPN, CDR2 SVGIG (reference sequence). Written as DNA, the CDR3 is TGTGCCTGGGAGTGGGGACTTAACACCGGGGAGCTGTTTTTT. Protein product: CAWEWGLNTGELFF.

The chain carries TRBV2 and TRBJ2-5; 7 bases are shared with TRBD2. Gene TRBJ2-7 matches the end of the DNA better, so the J call may be wrong. Germline CDR1 SNHLY, CDR2 FYNNEI. The CDR3 covers 15 residues. In DNA, the CDR3 is TGTGCCAGCAGTGGGGGAGCGGGGAGGTTCTACGAGCAGTACTTC. Translation gives CASSGGAGRFYEQYF.

The genes are TRBV5-1 and TRBJ2-1; 8 bases map to TRBD2. J was trimmed by 2 bases and V by 0 bases; bases with no gene match: 4. The CDR3 is 16 amino acids. Germline V lookup: CDR1 SGHRS, CDR2 YFSETQ. In nucleotides, the CDR3 is TGCGCCAGCAGCTTGGCCGGGGGGGCCGCCTACAATGAGCAGTTCTTC. It encodes CASSLAGGAAYNEQFF.

This sequence joins TRBV5-1 and TRBJ1-1; TRBD1 is a possible D gene (5 bases). This CDR3 has 14 residues. V lost 4 bases and J lost 5, with 15 bases in between. In germline, CDR1 is SGHRS, CDR2 YFSETQ. The CDR3 sequence is CASSAGRGRTEAFF. The CDR3 DNA reads as TGCGCCAGCAGCGCGGGACGGGGAAGGACTGAAGCTTTCTTT.

J is TRBJ1-1 and V is TRBV5-1; 7 bases line up with TRBD1. The V gene end was trimmed by 0 bases and the J gene end by 4 bases; junction bases not matched to a gene: 6. The CDR3 length is 15 residues. Germline V CDR1 and CDR2: SGHRS, YFSETQ. The chain's CDR3 is CASSLDSTGVTEAFF. The CDR3 nucleotides read TGCGCCAGCAGCTTGGATTCCACAGGGGTCACTGAAGCTTTCTTT. The complete variable domain, with remaining parts taken from reference TRBV5-1 and TRBJ1-1, reads KAGVTQTPRYLIKTRGQQVTLSCSPISGHRSVSWYQQTPGQGLQFLFEYFSETQRNKGNFPGRFSGRQFSNSRSEMNVSTLELGDSALYLCASSLDSTGVTEAFFGQGTRLTVV.

This rearrangement joins TRBV11-2 to TRBJ2-5, with 9 bases identical to TRBD2. The CDR3 totals 15 residues. CDR1 and CDR2 from the germline V gene are SGHAT and FQNNGV. Trimming at V came to 3 bases and at J to 2 bases, leaving 4 bases not matched to a gene. For the CDR3, the DNA is TGTGCCAGCAGCTTGGCTGGACTAGCGCAAGAGACCCAGTACTTC. It is translated as CASSLAGLAQETQYF. The entire variable domain, with the rest obtained from reference TRBV11-2 and TRBJ2-5, is as follows: EAGVAQSPRYKIIEKRQSVAFWCNPISGHATLYWYQQILGQGPKLLIQFQNNGVVDDSQLPKDRFSAERLKGVDSTLKIQPAKLEDSAVYLCASSLAGLAQETQYFGPGTRLLVL.

In its sample, this clone was seen once. The gene calls are TRBV5-4 and TRBJ2-3; D perhaps matches TRBD2 (6 bases). The CDR3 length is 13 residues. V was clipped by 4 bases and J by 10 bases, with 16 bases between them. The germline CDR1 and CDR2 sequences are SGHNT and YYREEE (reference sequence). This chain's CDR3 is CASSLARERAQYF. DNA for the CDR3: TGTGCCAGCAGCCTAGCCCGGGAGAGGGCGCAGTATTTT. The full variable domain, completed using reference TRBV5-4 and TRBJ2-3, is ETGVTQSPTHLIKTRGQQVTLRCSSQSGHNTVSWYQQALGQGPQFIFQYYREEENGRGNFPPRFSGLQFPNYSSELNVNALELDDSALYLCASSLARERAQYFGPGTRLTVL.

This chain joins TRBV2 and TRBJ1-5, with D possibly TRBD1 on 5 matching bases. V dropped 4 bases and J dropped 3 bases, with 10 bases sitting between them. The CDR3 covers 14 residues. CDR1 and CDR2 (germline): SNHLY, FYNNEI. The CDR3 nucleotides read TGTGCCAGCAGTGGGGGGGGACTCAATCAGCCCCAGCATTTT. Translation: CASSGGGLNQPQHF. Full variable domain (missing parts from reference TRBV2 and TRBJ1-5): EPEVTQTPSHQVTQMGQEVILRCVPISNHLYFYWYRQILGQKVEFLVSFYNNEISEKSEIFDDQFSVERPDGSNFTLKIRSTKLEDSAMYFCASSGGGLNQPQHFGDGTRLSIL.

This clone occurred once. The chain recombines TRBV5-6 with TRBJ2-7, with 7 bases fitting TRBD1. The CDR3 runs to 14 residues. From germline, CDR1 is SGHDT and CDR2 YYEEEE. Trimming cost V 2 bases and J 0 bases; bases outside gene matches: 2. The CDR3 nucleotides are TGTGCCAGCAGCTTCGGGACAGACTCCTACGAGCAGTACTTC. Translation: CASSFGTDSYEQYF.